This record concerns one T cell receptor (beta chain) sequence. The target antigen is unknown. This sample was taken from a study of shared clonotypes between healthy human individuals. Deep was the level at which the assay was run. The assay was immunoSEQ multiplex PCR, and TCRdb's table has in-frame clones only and misses some. The profile covers 2 million to 2.5 million clones, with 85% to 95% appearing a single time and 0.39% taken by the ten largest. Overall study results and limits: Among a few donors, roughly 5% of naive CD4 clonotypes were found in common.

V was cut by 5 bases and J by 7 bases, with 17 bases left in between. The CDR3 spans 15 residues. From germline, CDR1 is SEHNR and CDR2 FQNEAQ (reference sequence). This receptor was taken from a man between 18 and 29 years old in good health. Some clones in this sample may be carry-over from other donors' samples. V is TRBV7-9 and J is TRBJ1-4; D may be TRBD1 (6 bases). The sequenced material came from naive CD4+ T cells from PBMCs. Documented subset: CD45RA+ positively selected. This CDR3 reads CASSPNDRSSEKLFF. CDR3 sequence (DNA): TGTGCCAGCAGCCCAAATGACAGGAGTTCTGAAAAACTGTTTTTT.